This TCR beta chain was documented in a study of beta chain features in type 1 diabetes. Study-wide findings and caveats: Across patients, naive, central memory and Treg TCRB repertoires exhibited apparently greater similarity than was observed across healthy donors.

Sequencing targeted expressed TCRB transcripts, as all isolated RNA had been reverse transcribed. Clones were sequenced by immunoSEQ multiplex PCR, and TCRdb holds only the in-frame ones, with some missing. The profile shows about 360,000 clones, roughly 12% of them singletons. Concerning this clone: Its antigen is not identified.

Sorting based on CD45RO/CCR7/CD25/CD127/CD95/CD27 separated CD4+ naive, central memory, regulatory and stem cell-like memory cells. This clonotype originated in a man younger than 35 in good health. The sample taken for sequencing was naive CD4+ T cells from blood.

The CDR3 sequence: CASSFPGEETQYF. Here the CDR3 DNA reads TGCGCCAGCAGCTTTCCGGGGGAAGAGACCCAGTACTTC. This chain connects TRBV5-1 to TRBJ2-5; tentatively, D is TRBD2 (6 bases). CDR3 length: 13 residues. Germline V gene data show CDR1 as SGHRS and CDR2 as YFSETQ. The germline V and J ends were trimmed by 2 bases and 3 bases, with 8 bases remaining between them.